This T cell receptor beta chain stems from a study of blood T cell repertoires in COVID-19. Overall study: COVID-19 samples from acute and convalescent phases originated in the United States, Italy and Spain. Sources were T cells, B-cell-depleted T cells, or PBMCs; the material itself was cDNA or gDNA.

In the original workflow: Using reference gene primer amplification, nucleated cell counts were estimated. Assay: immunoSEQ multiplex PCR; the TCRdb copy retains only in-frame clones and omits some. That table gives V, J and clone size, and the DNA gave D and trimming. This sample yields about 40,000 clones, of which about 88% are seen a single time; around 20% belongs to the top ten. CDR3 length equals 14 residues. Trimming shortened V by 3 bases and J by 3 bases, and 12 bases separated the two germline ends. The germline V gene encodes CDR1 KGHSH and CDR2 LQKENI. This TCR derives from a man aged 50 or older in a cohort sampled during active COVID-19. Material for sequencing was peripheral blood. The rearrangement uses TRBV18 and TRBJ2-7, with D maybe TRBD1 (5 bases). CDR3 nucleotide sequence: TGTGCCAGCTCACCCGAGACAGCCCTCTACGAGCAGTACTTC. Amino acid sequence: CASSPETALYEQYF.